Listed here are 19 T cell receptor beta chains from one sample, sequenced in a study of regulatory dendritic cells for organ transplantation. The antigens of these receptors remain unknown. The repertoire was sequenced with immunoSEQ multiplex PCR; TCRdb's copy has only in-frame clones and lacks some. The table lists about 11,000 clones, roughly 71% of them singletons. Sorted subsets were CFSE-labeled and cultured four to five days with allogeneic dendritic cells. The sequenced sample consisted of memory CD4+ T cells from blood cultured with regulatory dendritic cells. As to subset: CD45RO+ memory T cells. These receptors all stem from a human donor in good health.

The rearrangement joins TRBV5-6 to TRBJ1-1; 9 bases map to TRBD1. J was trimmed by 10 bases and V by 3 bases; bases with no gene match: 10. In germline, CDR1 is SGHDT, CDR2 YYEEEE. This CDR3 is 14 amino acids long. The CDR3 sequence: CASSSGQGESGAFF. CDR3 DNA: TGTGCCAGCAGCTCGGGACAGGGTGAGAGTGGAGCTTTCTTT.

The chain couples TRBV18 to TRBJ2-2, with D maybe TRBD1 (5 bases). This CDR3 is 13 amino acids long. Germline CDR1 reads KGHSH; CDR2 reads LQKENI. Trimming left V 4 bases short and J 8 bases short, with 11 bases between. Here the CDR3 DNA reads TGTGCCAGCTCACTCCAGGGAAATGGGGAGCTGTTTTTT. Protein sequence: CASSLQGNGELFF.

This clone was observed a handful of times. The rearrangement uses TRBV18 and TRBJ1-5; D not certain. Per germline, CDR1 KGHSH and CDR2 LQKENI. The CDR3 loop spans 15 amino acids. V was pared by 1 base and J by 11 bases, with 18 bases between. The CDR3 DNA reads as TGTGCCAGCTCACCACTAGGCCGTGGCCTCGAGGCCCAGCATTTT. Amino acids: CASSPLGRGLEAQHF.

The CDR3 here is CASSPPGLATGGQRTQYF. For the CDR3, the DNA is TGTGCCAGCTCACCACCGGGACTAGCTACTGGTGGCCAAAGGACCCAGTACTTC. The chain joins TRBV18 to TRBJ2-5; TRBD2 agrees at 9 bases. There are 18 residues in the CDR3. The V and J ends lost 0 bases and 7 bases, in that order; junction bases with no gene match: 15. Germline loops: CDR1 KGHSH, CDR2 LQKENI.

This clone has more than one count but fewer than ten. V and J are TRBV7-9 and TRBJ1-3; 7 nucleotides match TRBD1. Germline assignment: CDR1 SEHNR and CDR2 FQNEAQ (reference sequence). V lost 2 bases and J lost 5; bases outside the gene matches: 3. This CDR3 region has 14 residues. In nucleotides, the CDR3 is TGTGCCAGCAGCTTAAACAGGGGCAGAAACACCATATATTTT. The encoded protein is CASSLNRGRNTIYF.

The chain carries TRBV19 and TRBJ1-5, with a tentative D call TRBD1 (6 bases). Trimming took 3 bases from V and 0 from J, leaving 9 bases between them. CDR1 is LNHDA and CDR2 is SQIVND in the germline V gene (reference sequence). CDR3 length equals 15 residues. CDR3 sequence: CASSIRGNSNQPQHF. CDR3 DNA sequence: TGTGCCAGTAGTATCAGGGGTAATAGCAATCAGCCCCAGCATTTT.

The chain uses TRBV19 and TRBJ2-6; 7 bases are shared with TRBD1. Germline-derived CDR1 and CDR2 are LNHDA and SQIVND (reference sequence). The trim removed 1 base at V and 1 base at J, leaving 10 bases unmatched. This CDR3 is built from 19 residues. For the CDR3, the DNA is TGTGCCAGTAGTATAGGCCCCCGGACAGGCGGTTCTGGGGCCAACGTCCTGACTTTC. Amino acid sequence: CASSIGPRTGGSGANVLTF.

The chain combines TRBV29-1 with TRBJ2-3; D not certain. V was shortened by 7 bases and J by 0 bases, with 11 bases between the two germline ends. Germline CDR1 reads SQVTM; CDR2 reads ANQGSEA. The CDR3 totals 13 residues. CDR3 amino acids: CSALPSSTDTQYF. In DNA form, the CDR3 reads TGCAGCGCCCTACCAAGTAGCACAGATACGCAGTATTTT.

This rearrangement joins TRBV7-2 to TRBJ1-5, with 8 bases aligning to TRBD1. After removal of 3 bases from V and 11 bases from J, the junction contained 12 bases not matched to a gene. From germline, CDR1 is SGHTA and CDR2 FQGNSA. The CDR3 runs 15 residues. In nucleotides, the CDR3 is TGTGCCAGCAGCTTGGGGGACAGGACTTTGTCGGCCCAGCATTTT. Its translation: CASSLGDRTLSAQHF.

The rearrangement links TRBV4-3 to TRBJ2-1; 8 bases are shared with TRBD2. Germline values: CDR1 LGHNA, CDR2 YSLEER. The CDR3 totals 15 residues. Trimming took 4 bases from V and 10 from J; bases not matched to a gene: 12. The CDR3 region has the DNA TGCGCCAGCAGCCCGACTAGCGTGGGGTTCGGGGAGCAGTTCTTC. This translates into CASSPTSVGFGEQFF.

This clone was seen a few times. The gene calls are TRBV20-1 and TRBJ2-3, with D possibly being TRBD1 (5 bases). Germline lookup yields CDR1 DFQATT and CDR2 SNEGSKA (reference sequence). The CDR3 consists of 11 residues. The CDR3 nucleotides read TGCTCCGGGCAGGGCCCTCATACGCAGTATTTT. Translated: CSGQGPHTQYF.

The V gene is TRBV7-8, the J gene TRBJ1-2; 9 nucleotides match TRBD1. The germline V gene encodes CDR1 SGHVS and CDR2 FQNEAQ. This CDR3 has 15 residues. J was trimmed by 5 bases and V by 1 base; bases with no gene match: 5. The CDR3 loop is CASSLDPTGGYGYTF. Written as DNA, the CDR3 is TGTGCCAGCAGCTTAGACCCGACAGGGGGGTATGGCTACACCTTC.

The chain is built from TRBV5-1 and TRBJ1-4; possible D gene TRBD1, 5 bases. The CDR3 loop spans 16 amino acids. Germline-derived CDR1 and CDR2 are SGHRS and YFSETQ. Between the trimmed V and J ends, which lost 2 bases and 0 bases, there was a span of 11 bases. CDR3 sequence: CASSLSGGATNEKLFF. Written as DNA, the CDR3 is TGCGCCAGCAGCTTATCCGGGGGAGCAACTAATGAAAAACTGTTTTTT. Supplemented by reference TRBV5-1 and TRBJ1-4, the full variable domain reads KAGVTQTPRYLIKTRGQQVTLSCSPISGHRSVSWYQQTPGQGLQFLFEYFSETQRNKGNFPGRFSGRQFSNSRSEMNVSTLELGDSALYLCASSLSGGATNEKLFFGSGTQLSVL.

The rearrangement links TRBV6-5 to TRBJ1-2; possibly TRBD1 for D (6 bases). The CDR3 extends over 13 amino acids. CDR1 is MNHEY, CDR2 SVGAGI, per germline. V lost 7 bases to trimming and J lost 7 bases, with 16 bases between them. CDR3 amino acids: CASTPQQGFGYTF. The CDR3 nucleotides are TGTGCCAGCACCCCCCAGCAGGGGTTTGGCTACACCTTC.

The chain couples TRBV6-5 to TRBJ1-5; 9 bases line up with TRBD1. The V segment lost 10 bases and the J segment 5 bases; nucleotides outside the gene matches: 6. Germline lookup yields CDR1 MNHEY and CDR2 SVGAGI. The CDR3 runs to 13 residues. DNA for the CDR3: TGTGCCAACAGGGGGCGAACCGATCAGCCCCAGCATTTT. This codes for CANRGRTDQPQHF.

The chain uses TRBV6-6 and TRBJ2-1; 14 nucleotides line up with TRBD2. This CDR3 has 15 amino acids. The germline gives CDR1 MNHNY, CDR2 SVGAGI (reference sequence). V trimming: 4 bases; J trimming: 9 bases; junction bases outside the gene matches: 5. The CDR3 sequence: CASSLGLAGVGEQFF. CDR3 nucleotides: TGTGCCAGCAGTTTGGGACTAGCGGGGGTGGGTGAGCAGTTCTTC.

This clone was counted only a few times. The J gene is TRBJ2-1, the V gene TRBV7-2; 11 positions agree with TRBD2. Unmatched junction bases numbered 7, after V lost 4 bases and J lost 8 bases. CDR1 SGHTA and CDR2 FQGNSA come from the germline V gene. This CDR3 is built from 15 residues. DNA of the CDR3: TGTGCCAGCAGCTCCGTAGCGGGGGGGCCCTATGAGCAGTTCTTC. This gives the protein CASSSVAGGPYEQFF.

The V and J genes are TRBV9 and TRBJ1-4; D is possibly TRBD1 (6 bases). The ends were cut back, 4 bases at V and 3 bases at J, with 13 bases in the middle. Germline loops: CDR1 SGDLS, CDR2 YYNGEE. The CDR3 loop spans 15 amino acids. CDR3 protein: CASSIQGLPNEKLFF. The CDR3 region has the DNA TGTGCCAGCAGCATCCAGGGGTTACCTAATGAAAAACTGTTTTTT. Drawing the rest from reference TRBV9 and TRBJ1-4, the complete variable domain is DSGVTQTPKHLITATGQRVTLRCSPRSGDLSVYWYQQSLDQGLQFLIQYYNGEERAKGNILERFSAQQFPDLHSELNLSSLELGDSALYFCASSIQGLPNEKLFFGSGTQLSVL.

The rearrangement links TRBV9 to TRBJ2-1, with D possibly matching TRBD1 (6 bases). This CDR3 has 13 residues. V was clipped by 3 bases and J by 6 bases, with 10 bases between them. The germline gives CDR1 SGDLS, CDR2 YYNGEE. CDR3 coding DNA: TGTGCCAGCAGCGGAATACAGGGCAATGAGCAGTTCTTC. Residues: CASSGIQGNEQFF.